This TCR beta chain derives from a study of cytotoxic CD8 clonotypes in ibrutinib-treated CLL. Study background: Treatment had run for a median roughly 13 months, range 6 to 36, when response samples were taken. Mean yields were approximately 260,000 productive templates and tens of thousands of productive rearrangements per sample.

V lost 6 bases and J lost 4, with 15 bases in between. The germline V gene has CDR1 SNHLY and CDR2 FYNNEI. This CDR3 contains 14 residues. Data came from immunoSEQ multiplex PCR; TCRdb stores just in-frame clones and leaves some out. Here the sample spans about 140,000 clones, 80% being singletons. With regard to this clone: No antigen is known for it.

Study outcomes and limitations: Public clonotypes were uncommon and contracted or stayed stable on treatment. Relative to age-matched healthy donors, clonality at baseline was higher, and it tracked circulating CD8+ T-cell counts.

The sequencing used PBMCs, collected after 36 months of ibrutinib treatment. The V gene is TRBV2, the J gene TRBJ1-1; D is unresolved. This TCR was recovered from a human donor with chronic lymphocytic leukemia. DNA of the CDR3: TGTGCCAGCAGACGTCAGCCAACGGGCACTGAAGCTTTCTTT. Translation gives CASRRQPTGTEAFF. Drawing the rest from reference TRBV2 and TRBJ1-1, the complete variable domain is EPEVTQTPSHQVTQMGQEVILRCVPISNHLYFYWYRQILGQKVEFLVSFYNNEISEKSEIFDDQFSVERPDGSNFTLKIRSTKLEDSAMYFCASRRQPTGTEAFFGQGTRLTVV.